Below, 22 T cell receptor beta chains from the same sample are listed, as sequenced in a study of radiation and T cells in renal cell carcinoma. The time point: blood 4 weeks post-SBRT, at nephrectomy. Described treatment: 15 Gy SBRT to primary tumor, nephrectomy 4 weeks later. Profiled with immunoSEQ multiplex PCR; TCRdb holds only in-frame clones, not every one. The sample has some 150,000 clones, around nine tenths seen once. The specimen comprised blood, sampled from a patient whose treatment included radiotherapy and nephrectomy. These receptors all come from a woman aged 50 to 60 with renal cell carcinoma.

The J gene is TRBJ2-5, the V gene TRBV7-6, with D possibly being TRBD1 (6 bases). CDR3 length: 13 residues. CDR1 and CDR2 (germline): SGHVS, FNYEAQ. Trimming shortened V by 5 bases and J by 4 bases, and 11 bases separated the two germline ends. The DNA for the CDR3 is TGTGCCAGCAGCCAGGGGAACTTAGAGACCCAGTACTTC. This translates into CASSQGNLETQYF.

V is TRBV28 and J is TRBJ1-1; TRBD1 is a possible D gene (5 bases). V shed 6 bases and J shed 4 bases, with 6 bases lying between them. This CDR3 has 11 amino acids. Germline CDR1 MDHEN, CDR2 SYDVKM. For the CDR3, the DNA is TGTGCCAGCAGCACAGGCACTGAAGCTTTCTTT. It specifies CASSTGTEAFF. Full variable domain (rest looked up from reference TRBV28 and TRBJ1-1): DVKVTQSSRYLVKRTGEKVFLECVQDMDHENMFWYRQDPGLGLRLIYFSYDVKMKEKGDIPEGYSVSREKKERFSLILESASTNQTSMYLCASSTGTEAFFGQGTRLTVV.

The chain is built from TRBV28 and TRBJ1-3, with 7 positions matching TRBD1. Germline V gene data show CDR1 as MDHEN and CDR2 as SYDVKM. The V segment lost 6 bases and the J segment 4 bases; nucleotides outside the gene matches: 9. The CDR3 is made up of 15 amino acids. The CDR3 nucleotides are TGTGCCAGCAGAACCCTAGGGACAGACGGAAACACCATATATTTT. Encoded protein: CASRTLGTDGNTIYF.

This chain links TRBV5-1 with TRBJ2-1; 9 nucleotides match TRBD2. The length of the CDR3 is 23 residues. V lost 0 bases to trimming and J lost 0 bases; unmatched junction nucleotides: 22. CDR1 and CDR2 from the germline V gene are SGHRS and YFSETQ. As DNA, the CDR3 is TGCGCCAGCAGCTTGGGATTTCTAGCGGGACCATTATTAGAACGGAGCTCCTACAATGAGCAGTTCTTC. This gives the protein CASSLGFLAGPLLERSSYNEQFF.

This clone was observed a single time. The rearrangement links TRBV7-2 to TRBJ2-5, with a weak D call TRBD1 (7 bases). Germline-derived CDR1 and CDR2 are SGHTA and FQGNSA. Trimming took 4 bases from V and 5 from J, leaving 17 bases between them. The CDR3 loop spans 15 amino acids. CDR3 sequence reads: CASSSGGAGGETQYF. For the CDR3, the DNA is TGTGCCAGCAGCTCCGGAGGGGCAGGGGGGGAGACCCAGTACTTC. Based on the CDR3 plus reference TRBV7-2 and TRBJ2-5, the full variable domain is GAGVSQSPSNKVTEKGKDVELRCDPISGHTALYWYRQSLGQGLEFLIYFQGNSAPDKSGLPSDRFSAERTGGSVSTLTIQRTQQEDSAVYLCASSSGGAGGETQYFGPGTRLLVL.

The chain uses TRBV6-1 and TRBJ1-1, with D possibly TRBD1 on 5 matching bases. Trimming took off 6 bases at V and 4 bases at J, with 18 bases between the two ends. CDR1 MNHNS and CDR2 SASEGT come from the germline V gene. This CDR3 comprises 15 residues. CDR3 coding DNA: TGTGCCAGCAGAATTCCAGGGTTTGGGGGCACTGAAGCTTTCTTT. It codes for CASRIPGFGGTEAFF.

The chain carries TRBV28 and TRBJ2-5; tentatively, D is TRBD2 (6 bases). The germline CDR1 and CDR2 sequences are MDHEN and SYDVKM. V was clipped by 3 bases and J by 5 bases, with 10 bases between them. CDR3 size: 13 residues. This CDR3 reads CASSFRGYETQYF. The DNA for the CDR3 is TGTGCCAGCAGTTTCCGGGGGTACGAGACCCAGTACTTC.

V gene TRBV7-2 combines with J gene TRBJ1-2, with 8 bases identical to TRBD1. The CDR3 runs 14 residues. Germline assignment: CDR1 SGHTA and CDR2 FQGNSA. The ends lost 5 bases at V and 4 bases at J; junction bases unmatched: 6. This chain's CDR3 is CASSQDRVGYGYTF. In DNA, the CDR3 is TGTGCCAGCAGCCAGGACAGGGTTGGCTATGGCTACACCTTC.

This chain links TRBV28 with TRBJ1-2; weak D call: TRBD1 (6 bases). V lost 10 bases and J lost 5, with 17 bases in between. Looked up from germline, CDR1 is MDHEN and CDR2 is SYDVKM. The CDR3 runs 13 residues. CDR3 loop: CAIKQGSEYGYTF. The CDR3, as DNA: TGTGCCATCAAACAGGGATCGGAATATGGCTACACCTTC.

The chain is built from TRBV30 and TRBJ1-1, with D perhaps TRBD1 (6 bases). Trimming removed 3 bases from V and 10 bases from J, with 21 bases in between. Germline V CDR1 and CDR2: GTSNPN, SVGIG (reference sequence). This CDR3 spans 14 amino acids. CDR3 protein: CAWSQTPDKGGAFF. Written as DNA, the CDR3 is TGTGCCTGGAGCCAAACCCCAGACAAAGGGGGAGCTTTCTTT.

CDR3 in amino acids: CASSPGIGYGYTF. The CDR3 nucleotides are TGTGCCAGCAGCCCGGGCATTGGCTATGGCTACACCTTC. This rearrangement joins TRBV9 to TRBJ1-2, with D hard to call. The CDR3 contains 13 residues. Germline V gives CDR1 SGDLS, CDR2 YYNGEE. V was cut by 4 bases and J by 4 bases, with 11 bases left in between.

The chain links TRBV27 to TRBJ2-5; 11 bases fit TRBD1. This CDR3 comprises 13 residues. With 7 bases clipped from V and 5 bases from J, the junction kept 3 bases outside the gene matches. Germline-derived CDR1 and CDR2 are MNHEY and SMNVEV (reference sequence). In nucleotides, the CDR3 is TGTGCCAGCATGCGGGACAGGGGGGAGACCCAGTACTTC. This sequence encodes CASMRDRGETQYF.

The genes are TRBV5-1 and TRBJ1-1; a weak D match, TRBD1 (5 bases). The CDR3 consists of 15 residues. CDR1 and CDR2 from the germline V gene are SGHRS and YFSETQ. V lost 4 bases and J 3 bases, leaving 16 bases between the germline ends. The CDR3 coding sequence is TGCGCCAGCAGCCGGATAGGGGCTGGGGACACTGAAGCTTTCTTT. Protein: CASSRIGAGDTEAFF.

On this clone: At one of its ends the junction is not consistent with the germline gene, which may arise from a read error. This chain links TRBV20-1 with TRBJ2-5; D unresolved. The length of the CDR3 is 11 residues. Germline CDR1 DFQATT, CDR2 SNEGSKA (reference sequence). The CDR3: CSAEDQETQYF. In nucleotides, the CDR3 is TGCAGTGCTGAAGACCAGGAGACCCAGTACTTC.

The chain couples TRBV28 to TRBJ1-2; 7 bases map to TRBD1. CDR1 and CDR2 (germline): MDHEN, SYDVKM. The CDR3 is 16 residues long. J gave up 0 bases and V 6 bases, and 10 bases lay outside the gene matches. CDR3 nucleotides: TGTGCCAGCAGATCACTCGGGACAGCAGCTAACTATGGCTACACCTTC. It is translated as CASRSLGTAANYGYTF.

The rearrangement links TRBV9 to TRBJ1-2; unclear D gene. V lost 7 bases and J 3 bases, leaving 10 bases between the germline ends. This CDR3 comprises 12 residues. The germline V gene has CDR1 SGDLS and CDR2 YYNGEE. The CDR3: CASFQVYYGYTF. In DNA, the CDR3 is TGTGCCAGCTTCCAAGTTTACTATGGCTACACCTTC.

The rearrangement uses TRBV4-3 and TRBJ2-5, with D tentatively TRBD2 (5 bases). V lost 1 base and J 5 bases, leaving 17 bases between the germline ends. Germline-derived CDR1 and CDR2 are LGHNA and YSLEER. The CDR3 totals 16 residues. The CDR3 sequence: CASSQGSARGAETQYF. Here the CDR3 DNA reads TGCGCCAGCAGCCAAGGTTCCGCACGGGGTGCTGAGACCCAGTACTTC.

The V call is TRBV5-6, the J call TRBJ2-5; 9 bases are shared with TRBD2. Trimming removed 1 base from V and 5 bases from J; junction bases left unmatched: 15. Germline CDR1 is SGHDT and CDR2 is YYEEEE. This CDR3 spans 18 amino acids. This CDR3 is CASSLLAGTSSLGETQYF. As DNA, the CDR3 is TGTGCCAGCAGCTTGCTAGCGGGAACGTCTAGCCTTGGGGAGACCCAGTACTTC.

The chain has TRBV11-3 and TRBJ1-1, with D hard to call. V lost 2 bases and J lost 1, with 8 bases in between. Germline V gene sequence: CDR1 SGHNT, CDR2 YENEEA. The CDR3 extends over 14 amino acids. The CDR3 coding sequence is TGTGCCAGCAGCTTATCCGGCAGGAACACTGAAGCTTTCTTT. Translated, it gives CASSLSGRNTEAFF.

V usage is TRBV7-2 and J usage is TRBJ2-2, with D unclear. V was trimmed by 2 bases and J by 8 bases, leaving 3 bases between them. The CDR3 length is 11 residues. Germline CDR1 SGHTA, CDR2 FQGNSA. The CDR3 nucleotides are TGTGCCAGCAGCTTAATGGGGGAGCTGTTTTTT. Translation: CASSLMGELFF.

The V gene is TRBV9, the J gene TRBJ2-5, with TRBD1 as a possible D gene (5 bases). Germline-derived CDR1 and CDR2 are SGDLS and YYNGEE. This CDR3 region has 14 residues. V dropped 1 base and J dropped 3 bases, with 10 bases sitting between them. As DNA, the CDR3 is TGTGCCAGCAGCGTACAAGGGGTTGAAGAGACCCAGTACTTC. It translates to CASSVQGVEETQYF.

V is TRBV6-1 and J is TRBJ1-2; D uncertain. The CDR3 contains 15 residues. Trimming cost V 1 base and J 8 bases, with 17 bases left between them. Germline V gene data show CDR1 as MNHNS and CDR2 as SASEGT. In nucleotides, the CDR3 is TGTGCCAGCAGTGAAGGATCCAACCTGTGGGGAGGCTACACCTTC. The encoded protein is CASSEGSNLWGGYTF.